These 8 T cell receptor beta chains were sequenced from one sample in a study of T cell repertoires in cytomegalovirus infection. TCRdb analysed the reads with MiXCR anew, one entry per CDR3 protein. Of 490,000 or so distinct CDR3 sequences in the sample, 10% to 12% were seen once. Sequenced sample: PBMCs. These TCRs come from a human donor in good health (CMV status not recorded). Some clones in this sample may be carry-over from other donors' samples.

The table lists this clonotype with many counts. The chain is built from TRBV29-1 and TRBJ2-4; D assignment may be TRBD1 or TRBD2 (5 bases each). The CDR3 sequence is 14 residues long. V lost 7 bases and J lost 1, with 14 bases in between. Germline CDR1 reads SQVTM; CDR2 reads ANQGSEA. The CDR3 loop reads CSARGVRAKNIQYF. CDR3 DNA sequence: TGCAGCGCAAGAGGGGTTCGGGCCAAAAACATTCAGTACTTC.

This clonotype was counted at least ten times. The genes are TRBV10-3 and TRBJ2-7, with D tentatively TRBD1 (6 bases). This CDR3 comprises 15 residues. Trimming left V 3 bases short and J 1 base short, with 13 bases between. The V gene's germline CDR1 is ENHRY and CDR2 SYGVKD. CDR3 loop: CAISDAGDGSYEQYF. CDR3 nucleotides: TGTGCCATCAGTGATGCAGGGGACGGTTCCTACGAGCAGTACTTC.

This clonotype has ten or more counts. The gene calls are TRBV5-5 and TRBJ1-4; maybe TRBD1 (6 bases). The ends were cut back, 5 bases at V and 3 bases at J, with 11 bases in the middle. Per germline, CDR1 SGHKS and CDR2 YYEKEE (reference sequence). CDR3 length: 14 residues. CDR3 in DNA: TGTGCCAGCAGTTCGGACAGCGCTAATGAAAAACTGTTTTTT. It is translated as CASSSDSANEKLFF.

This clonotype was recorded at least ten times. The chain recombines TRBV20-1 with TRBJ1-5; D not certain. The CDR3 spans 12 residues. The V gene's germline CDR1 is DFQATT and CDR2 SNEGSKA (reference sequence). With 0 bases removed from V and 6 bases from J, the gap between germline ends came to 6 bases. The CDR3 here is CSAREGPQPQHF. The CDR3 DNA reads TGCAGTGCTAGAGAAGGGCCTCAGCCCCAGCATTTT.

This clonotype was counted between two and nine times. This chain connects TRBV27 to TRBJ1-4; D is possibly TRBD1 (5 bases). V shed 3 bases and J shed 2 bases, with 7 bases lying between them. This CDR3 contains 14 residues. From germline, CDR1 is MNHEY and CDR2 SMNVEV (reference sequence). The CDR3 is CASSFRGTNEKLFF. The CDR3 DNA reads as TGTGCCAGCAGTTTTCGGGGGACTAATGAAAAACTGTTTTTT. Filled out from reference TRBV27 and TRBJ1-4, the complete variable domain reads EAQVTQNPRYLITVTGKKLTVTCSQNMNHEYMSWYRQDPGLGLRQIYYSMNVEVTDKGDVPEGYKVSRKEKRNFPLILESPSPNQTSLYFCASSFRGTNEKLFFGSGTQLSVL.

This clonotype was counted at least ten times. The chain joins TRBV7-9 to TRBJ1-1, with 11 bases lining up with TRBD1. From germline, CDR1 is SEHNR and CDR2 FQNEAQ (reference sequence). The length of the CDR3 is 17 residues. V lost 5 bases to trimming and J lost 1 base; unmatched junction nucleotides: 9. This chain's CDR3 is CASSMGDRGMENTEAFF. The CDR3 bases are TGTGCCAGCAGCATGGGGGACAGGGGGATGGAGAACACTGAAGCTTTCTTT.

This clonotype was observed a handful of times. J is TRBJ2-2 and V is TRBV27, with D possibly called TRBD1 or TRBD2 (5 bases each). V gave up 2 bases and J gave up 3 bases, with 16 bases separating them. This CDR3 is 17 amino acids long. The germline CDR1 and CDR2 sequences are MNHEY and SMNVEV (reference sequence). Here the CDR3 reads CASSLRPRDRHTGELFF. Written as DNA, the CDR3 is TGTGCCAGCAGTTTACGACCCCGGGACCGACACACCGGGGAGCTGTTTTTT.

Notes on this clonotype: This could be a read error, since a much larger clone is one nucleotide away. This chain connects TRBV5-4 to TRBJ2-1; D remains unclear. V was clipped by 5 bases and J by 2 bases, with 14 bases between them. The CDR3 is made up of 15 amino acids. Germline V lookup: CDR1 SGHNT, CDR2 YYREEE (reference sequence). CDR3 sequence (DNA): TGTGCCAGCAGTTCACTATTCGAAACCTACAATGAGCAGTTCTTC. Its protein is CASSSLFETYNEQFF.